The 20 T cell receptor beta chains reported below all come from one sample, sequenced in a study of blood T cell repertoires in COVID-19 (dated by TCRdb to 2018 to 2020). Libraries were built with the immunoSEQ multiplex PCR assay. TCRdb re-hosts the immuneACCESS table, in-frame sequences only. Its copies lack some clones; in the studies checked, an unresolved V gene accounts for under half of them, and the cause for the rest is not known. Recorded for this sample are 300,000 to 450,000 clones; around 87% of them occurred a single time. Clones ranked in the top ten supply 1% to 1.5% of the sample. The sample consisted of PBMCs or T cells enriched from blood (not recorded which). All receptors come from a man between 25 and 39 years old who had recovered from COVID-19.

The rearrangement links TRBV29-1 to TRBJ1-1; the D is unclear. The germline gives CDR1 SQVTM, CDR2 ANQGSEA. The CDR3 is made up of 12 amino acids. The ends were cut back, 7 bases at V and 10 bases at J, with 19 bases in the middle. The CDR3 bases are TGCAGCGCATCCTGGGAGGGTCGCGGAGCTTTCTTT. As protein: CSASWEGRGAFF.

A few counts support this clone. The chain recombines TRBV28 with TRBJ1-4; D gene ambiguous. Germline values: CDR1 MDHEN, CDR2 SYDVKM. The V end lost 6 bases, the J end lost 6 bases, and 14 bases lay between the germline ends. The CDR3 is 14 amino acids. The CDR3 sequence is CASSLLRQHEKLFF. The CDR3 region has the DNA TGTGCCAGCAGCTTACTTAGACAACATGAAAAACTGTTTTTT.

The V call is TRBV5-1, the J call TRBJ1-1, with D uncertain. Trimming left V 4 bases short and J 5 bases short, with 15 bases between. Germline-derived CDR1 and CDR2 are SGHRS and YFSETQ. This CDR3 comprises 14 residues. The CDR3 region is CASSQMVEATEAFF. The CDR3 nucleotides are TGCGCCAGCAGCCAAATGGTCGAGGCAACTGAAGCTTTCTTT.

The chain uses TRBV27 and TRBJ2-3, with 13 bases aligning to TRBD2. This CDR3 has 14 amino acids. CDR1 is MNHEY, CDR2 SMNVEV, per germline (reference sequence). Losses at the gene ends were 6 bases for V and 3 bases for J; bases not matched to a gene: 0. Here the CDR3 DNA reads TGTGCCAGCAGACTAGCGGGGGGGACAGATACGCAGTATTTT. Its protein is CASRLAGGTDTQYF.

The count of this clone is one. CDR3 DNA sequence: TGTGCCGGGCACATGTTTGGAAACTATGGCTACACCTTC. This codes for CAGHMFGNYGYTF. The gene calls are TRBV30 and TRBJ1-2; D gene unclear. The CDR3 has 13 residues. Germline assignment: CDR1 GTSNPN and CDR2 SVGIG (reference sequence). Deletions cut 8 bases from V and 2 bases from J, with 15 bases between.

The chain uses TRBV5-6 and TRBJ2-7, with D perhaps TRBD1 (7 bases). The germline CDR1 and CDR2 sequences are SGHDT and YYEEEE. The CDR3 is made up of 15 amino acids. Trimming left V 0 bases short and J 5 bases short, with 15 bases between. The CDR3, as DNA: TGTGCCAGCAGCTTGGGCAGGGGGGAAATCCACGAGCAGTACTTC. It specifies CASSLGRGEIHEQYF.

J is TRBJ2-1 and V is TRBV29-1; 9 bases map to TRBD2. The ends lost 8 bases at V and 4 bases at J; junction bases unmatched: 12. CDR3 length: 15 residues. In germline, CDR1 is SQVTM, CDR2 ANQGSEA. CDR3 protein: CSINDGLAGYNEQFF. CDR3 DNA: TGCAGCATAAACGATGGGCTAGCGGGATACAATGAGCAGTTCTTC.

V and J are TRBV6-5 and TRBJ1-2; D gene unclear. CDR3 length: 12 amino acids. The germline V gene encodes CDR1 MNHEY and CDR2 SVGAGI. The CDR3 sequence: CATSGPSRGYTF. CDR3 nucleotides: TGTGCTACTAGTGGGCCGTCCCGTGGCTACACCTTC.

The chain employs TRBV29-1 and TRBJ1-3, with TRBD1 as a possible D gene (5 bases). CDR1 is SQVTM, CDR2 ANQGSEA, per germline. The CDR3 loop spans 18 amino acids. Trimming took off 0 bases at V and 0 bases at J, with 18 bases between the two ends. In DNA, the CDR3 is TGCAGCGTTGAAGACAACAGTGCAGGGCAGCTCTCTGGAAACACCATATATTTT. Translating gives CSVEDNSAGQLSGNTIYF.

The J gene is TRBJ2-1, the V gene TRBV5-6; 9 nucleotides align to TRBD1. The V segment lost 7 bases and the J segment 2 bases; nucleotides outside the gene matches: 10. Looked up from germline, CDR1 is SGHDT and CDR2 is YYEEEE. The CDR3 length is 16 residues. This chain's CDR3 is CASRLRRTGAYNEQFF. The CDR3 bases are TGTGCCAGCCGACTAAGACGGACAGGGGCCTACAATGAGCAGTTCTTC.

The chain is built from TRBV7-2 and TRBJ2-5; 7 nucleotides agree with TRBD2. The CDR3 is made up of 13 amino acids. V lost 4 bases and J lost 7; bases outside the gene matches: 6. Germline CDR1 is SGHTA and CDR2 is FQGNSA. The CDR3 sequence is CASSSGTTTTQYF. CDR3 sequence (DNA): TGTGCCAGCAGCTCCGGGACTACCACGACCCAGTACTTC.

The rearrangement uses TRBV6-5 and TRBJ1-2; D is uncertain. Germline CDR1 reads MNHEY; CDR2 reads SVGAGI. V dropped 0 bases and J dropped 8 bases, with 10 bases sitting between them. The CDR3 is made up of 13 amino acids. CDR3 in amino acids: CASSYSDLGGYTF. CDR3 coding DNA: TGTGCCAGCAGTTACTCGGACTTGGGCGGCTACACCTTC.

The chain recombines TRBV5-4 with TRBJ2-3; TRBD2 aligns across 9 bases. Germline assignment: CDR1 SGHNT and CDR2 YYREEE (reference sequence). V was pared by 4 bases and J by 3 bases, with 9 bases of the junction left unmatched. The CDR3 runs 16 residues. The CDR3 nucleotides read TGTGCCAGCAGCCCGGTGGGACTAGCTTTGACAGATACGCAGTATTTT. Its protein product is CASSPVGLALTDTQYF.

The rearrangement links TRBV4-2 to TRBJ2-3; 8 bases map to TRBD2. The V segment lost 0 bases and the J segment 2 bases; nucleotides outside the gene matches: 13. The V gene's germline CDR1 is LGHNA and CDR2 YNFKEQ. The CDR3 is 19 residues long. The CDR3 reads CASSQDAISAGAVTDTQYF. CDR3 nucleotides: TGTGCCAGCAGCCAAGACGCCATATCAGCGGGGGCCGTCACAGATACGCAGTATTTT.

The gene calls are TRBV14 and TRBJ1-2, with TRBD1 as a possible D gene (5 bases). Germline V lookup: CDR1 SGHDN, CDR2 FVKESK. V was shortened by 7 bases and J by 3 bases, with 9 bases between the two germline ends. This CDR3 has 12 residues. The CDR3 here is CASKGQHYGYTF. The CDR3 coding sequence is TGTGCCAGCAAGGGGCAGCACTATGGCTACACCTTC.

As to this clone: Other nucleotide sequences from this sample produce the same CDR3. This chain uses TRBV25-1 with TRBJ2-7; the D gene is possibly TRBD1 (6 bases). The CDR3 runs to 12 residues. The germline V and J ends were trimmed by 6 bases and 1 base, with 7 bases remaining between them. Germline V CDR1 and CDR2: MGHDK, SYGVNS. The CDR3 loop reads CASRQGSYEQYF. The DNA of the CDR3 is TGTGCCAGCAGACAGGGTTCCTACGAGCAGTACTTC.

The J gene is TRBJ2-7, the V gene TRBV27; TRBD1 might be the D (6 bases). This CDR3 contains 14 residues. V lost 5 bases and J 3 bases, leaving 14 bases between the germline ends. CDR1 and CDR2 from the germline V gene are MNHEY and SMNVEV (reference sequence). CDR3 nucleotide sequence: TGTGCCAGCAGTCTCCAGGGGCGGCTCTACGAGCAGTACTTC. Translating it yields CASSLQGRLYEQYF.

This CDR3 reads CASRSSGNTIYF. In nucleotides, the CDR3 is TGTGCCAGCCGCTCTTCTGGAAACACCATATATTTT. The gene calls are TRBV5-6 and TRBJ1-3; no clear D gene. CDR3 size: 12 residues. The germline gives CDR1 SGHDT, CDR2 YYEEEE. Between the trimmed V and J ends, which lost 7 bases and 1 base, there was a span of 6 bases.

The CDR3 spells CASSSIHGTTTYEQYF. The CDR3 nucleotides are TGTGCCAGCAGTTCCATCCACGGGACAACAACCTACGAGCAGTACTTC. The rearrangement uses TRBV6-5 and TRBJ2-7; TRBD1 is a possible D gene (6 bases). The CDR3 spans 16 residues. Per germline, CDR1 MNHEY and CDR2 SVGAGI. V lost 4 bases, J lost 2 bases, and 18 bases lay in between.

The CDR3 region is CASSPGLAVTDTQYF. In nucleotides, the CDR3 is TGTGCCAGCAGCCCGGGACTAGCGGTCACAGATACGCAGTATTTT. This chain joins TRBV11-3 and TRBJ2-3, with TRBD2 matching over 11 bases. The CDR3 is 15 amino acids. CDR1 is SGHNT, CDR2 YENEEA, per germline. The V and J ends lost 5 bases and 2 bases, in that order; junction bases with no gene match: 3. Drawing the rest from reference TRBV11-3 and TRBJ2-3, the complete variable domain is EAGVVQSPRYKIIEKKQPVAFWCNPISGHNTLYWYLQNLGQGPELLIRYENEEAVDDSQLPKDRFSAERLKGVDSTLKIQPAELGDSAVYLCASSPGLAVTDTQYFGPGTRLTVL.